A selection of T cell receptor beta chains follows, all from one sample in a study of cytomegalovirus exposure and HLA in healthy donors. Assay: immunoSEQ multiplex PCR; the TCRdb copy retains only in-frame clones and omits some. The sample table sets out approximately 140,000 clones. Specimen: PBMCs. Source of these receptors: a woman aged 18-29 years in good health and CMV-seronegative. Both conserved end residues are part of each CDR3. D genes are given only for firm matches.

d_call	j_call	v_call	cdr3_aa	cdr3_nt
TRBD1	TRBJ1-2	TRBV7-9	CASSLVYGQGSNYGYTF	TGTGCCAGCAGCTTAGTGTATGGACAGGGCTCTAACTATGGCTACACCTTC
.	TRBJ2-1	TRBV2	CASSSRSEQFF	TGTGCCAGCAGTTCTAGGAGTGAGCAGTTCTTC
.	TRBJ1-1	TRBV9	CASSVGQTNTEAFF	TGTGCCAGCAGCGTAGGACAGACTAACACTGAAGCTTTCTTT
TRBD1	TRBJ2-7	TRBV7-9	CASSTGTASYEQYF	TGTGCCAGCAGCACCGGGACAGCTTCCTACGAGCAGTACTTC
.	TRBJ1-4	TRBV5-6	CASSLMSEKLFF	TGTGCCAGCAGCTTGATGAGTGAAAAACTGTTTTTT
.	TRBJ1-1	TRBV9	CASSAPGWDTEAFF	TGTGCCAGCAGCGCCCCAGGGTGGGACACTGAAGCTTTCTTT
.	TRBJ2-1	TRBV30	CACYGKALEQFF	TGTGCCTGTTACGGGAAAGCGTTAGAGCAGTTCTTC
TRBD1	TRBJ1-6	TRBV15	CATSSGTGNSPLHF	TGTGCCACCAGCAGCGGGACAGGGAATTCACCCCTCCACTTT
.	TRBJ2-7	TRBV13	CASSSQGSYEQYF	TGTGCCAGCAGCTCGCAGGGATCCTACGAGCAGTACTTC
.	TRBJ2-1	TRBV11-2	CASSLSFLSNEQFF	TGTGCCAGCAGCTTATCGTTTTTATCCAATGAGCAGTTCTTC
TRBD1	TRBJ1-2	TRBV5-1	CASSLLGGQKNGYTF	TGCGCCAGCAGCTTGTTGGGGGGACAGAAAAATGGCTACACCTTC
TRBD2	TRBJ2-5	TRBV6-1	CASSEAIAGVQETQYF	TGTGCCAGCAGTGAAGCGATAGCGGGAGTCCAAGAGACCCAGTACTTC
.	TRBJ1-2	TRBV4-3	CASSHLGGNYGYTF	TGCGCCAGCAGCCATTTGGGGGGTAACTATGGCTACACCTTC
TRBD2	TRBJ2-4	TRBV7-2	CASTSGGSKNIQYF	TGTGCCAGCACCTCGGGCGGGAGCAAAAACATTCAGTACTTC
.	TRBJ1-2	TRBV6-6	CASSYEWQYYGYTF	TGTGCCAGCAGTTACGAATGGCAGTACTATGGCTACACCTTC
TRBD1	TRBJ2-3	TRBV19	CASSMGQEWSTDTQYF	TGTGCCAGTAGTATGGGACAGGAGTGGAGCACAGATACGCAGTATTTT
TRBD1	TRBJ1-6	TRBV6-1	CASSERTGGNSPLHF	TGTGCCAGCAGTGAACGGACAGGGGGTAATTCACCCCTCCACTTT
TRBD1	TRBJ2-1	TRBV5-1	CASSSTTGGLLSSYNEQFF	TGCGCCAGCAGCTCGACGACAGGGGGTTTACTAAGCTCCTACAATGAGCAGTTCTTC
TRBD2	TRBJ2-1	TRBV7-6	CASSSTGGNEQFF	TGTGCCAGCAGCTCCACGGGGGGCAATGAGCAGTTCTTC
.	TRBJ2-1	TRBV7-2	CASSPQEGEQFF	TGTGCCAGCAGCCCCCAAGAGGGTGAGCAGTTCTTC
.	TRBJ1-2	TRBV18	CASSQGRDLNGYTF	TGTGCCAGCTCACAAGGACGGGACTTGAATGGCTACACCTTC
.	TRBJ2-2	TRBV4-3	CASSQGEVVNTGELFF	TGCGCCAGCAGCCAAGGGGAGGTAGTTAACACCGGGGAGCTGTTTTTT
.	TRBJ1-2	TRBV6-1	CASSEGPGNYGYTF	TGTGCCAGCAGTGAAGGTCCAGGGAACTATGGCTACACCTTC
TRBD2	TRBJ2-7	TRBV13	CASSDAGTSNEQYF	TGTGCCAGCAGCGACGCCGGGACTAGCAACGAGCAGTACTTC
.	TRBJ2-7	TRBV27	CASSPRGSPYEQYF	TGTGCCAGCAGCCCCAGAGGGAGTCCTTACGAGCAGTACTTC
TRBD1	TRBJ1-2	TRBV5-1	CASSEQGAYGYTF	TGCGCCAGCAGCGAACAGGGGGCCTATGGCTACACCTTC
TRBD2	TRBJ2-7	TRBV29-1	CSVATTGGSYEQYF	TGCAGCGTAGCCACCACCGGGGGGTCCTACGAGCAGTACTTC
.	TRBJ1-5	TRBV27	CASSLTDGSPNQPQHF	TGTGCCAGCAGTTTAACCGACGGGTCTCCCAATCAGCCCCAGCATTTT
.	TRBJ2-3	TRBV7-2	CASSSRVRGSGDTQYF	TGTGCCAGCAGCTCCCGGGTGAGAGGGTCGGGGGATACGCAGTATTTT
TRBD1	TRBJ2-2	TRBV11-2	CASSSPRQGNPGELFF	TGTGCCAGCAGCTCACCCAGACAGGGTAATCCCGGGGAGCTGTTTTTT
.	TRBJ2-3	TRBV18	CASSPNRGQGTDTQYF	TGTGCCAGCTCACCTAACAGAGGGCAGGGCACAGATACGCAGTATTTT
TRBD1	TRBJ1-1	TRBV18	CASSPGTGDLTEAFF	TGTGCCAGCTCACCCGGGACAGGGGACTTAACTGAAGCTTTCTTT
TRBD2	TRBJ2-5	TRBV4-1	CASSQVLTSGRAFGARGTQYF	TGCGCCAGCAGCCAAGTTTTGACTAGCGGGAGGGCCTTCGGAGCCCGGGGGACCCAGTACTTC
TRBD2	TRBJ2-5	TRBV6-5	CASSYVLAGVETQYF	TGTGCCAGCAGTTACGTACTAGCGGGAGTGGAGACCCAGTACTTC
TRBD1	TRBJ1-1	TRBV30	CALGQGGTEAFF	TGTGCCCTTGGACAGGGTGGGACTGAAGCTTTCTTT
.	TRBJ2-7	TRBV4-2	CASSQSGVGGYEQYF	TGTGCCAGCAGCCAATCCGGAGTAGGGGGCTACGAGCAGTACTTC
.	TRBJ2-3	TRBV2	CASTPVLNTQYF	TGTGCCAGCACCCCAGTGTTAAATACGCAGTATTTT
.	TRBJ2-7	TRBV10-1	CASSECLRCEQYF	TGCGCCAGCAGTGAGTGCTTGAGATGCGAGCAGTACTTC
.	TRBJ2-3	TRBV12-5	CASGFLDRNTQYF	TGTGCTAGTGGCTTTCTCGACAGGAATACGCAGTATTTT
TRBD1	TRBJ2-3	TRBV2	CASSGGQGVYTDTQYF	TGTGCCAGCAGTGGCGGGCAGGGGGTTTACACAGATACGCAGTATTTT
.	TRBJ2-1	TRBV27	CASSSLVAGEQFF	TGTGCCAGCAGTTCTTTGGTGGCAGGAGAGCAGTTCTTC
.	TRBJ1-5	TRBV29-1	CSAGDSNQPQHF	TGCAGCGCAGGGGATAGCAATCAGCCCCAGCATTTT
TRBD2	TRBJ2-1	TRBV9	CASSLSWTSGITEQFF	TGTGCCAGCAGCCTATCGTGGACTAGCGGGATCACCGAGCAGTTCTTC
.	TRBJ2-2	TRBV4-2	CASSSSTTSTTANTGELFF	TGTGCCAGCAGCTCCTCGACTACCTCCACCACCGCGAACACCGGGGAGCTGTTTTTT
TRBD2	TRBJ2-3	TRBV12-5	CASGYASPTSGLPKDTQYF	TGTGCTAGTGGTTATGCCTCCCCAACTAGCGGTCTCCCGAAAGATACGCAGTATTTT
TRBD1	TRBJ1-2	TRBV27	CASSTHDRVGYGYTF	TGTGCCAGCAGTACACACGACAGGGTGGGCTATGGCTACACCTTC
TRBD1	TRBJ1-1	TRBV11-2	CASSLRQGPNTEAFF	TGTGCCAGCAGCCTACGACAGGGACCGAACACTGAAGCTTTCTTT
TRBD2	TRBJ2-2	TRBV11-3	CASSLERREGSGELFF	TGTGCCAGCAGCTTAGAAAGGCGGGAGGGCTCCGGGGAGCTGTTTTTT
TRBD2	TRBJ2-7	TRBV7-2	CASSLVGSSGSGSYEQYF	TGTGCCAGCAGCTTAGTTGGGTCTAGCGGGAGCGGGTCCTACGAGCAGTACTTC
TRBD1	TRBJ2-3	TRBV6-1	CASSTRTGTPDTQYF	TGTGCCAGCAGTACCCGGACAGGGACGCCAGATACGCAGTATTTT
.	TRBJ2-2	TRBV5-1	CASSRGADGELFF	TGCGCCAGCAGCAGGGGCGCGGACGGGGAGCTGTTTTTT
.	TRBJ2-3	TRBV6-6	CASSGLFPSTDTQYF	TGTGCCAGCAGTGGCCTTTTCCCGAGCACAGATACGCAGTATTTT